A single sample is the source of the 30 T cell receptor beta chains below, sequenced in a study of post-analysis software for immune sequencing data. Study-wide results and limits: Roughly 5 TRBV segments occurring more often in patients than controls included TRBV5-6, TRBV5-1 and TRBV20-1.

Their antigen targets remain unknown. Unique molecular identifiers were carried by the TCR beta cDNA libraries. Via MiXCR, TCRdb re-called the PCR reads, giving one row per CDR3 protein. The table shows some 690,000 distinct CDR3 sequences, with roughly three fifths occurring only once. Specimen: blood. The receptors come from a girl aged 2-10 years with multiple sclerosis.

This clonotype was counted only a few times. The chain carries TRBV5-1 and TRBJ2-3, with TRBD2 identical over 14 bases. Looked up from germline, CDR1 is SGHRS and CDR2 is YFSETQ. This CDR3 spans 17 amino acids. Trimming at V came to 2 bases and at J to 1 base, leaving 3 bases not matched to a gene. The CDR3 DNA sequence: TGCGCCAGCAGCTTAGGACTAGCGGGAGGACGCACAGATACGCAGTATTTT. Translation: CASSLGLAGGRTDTQYF.

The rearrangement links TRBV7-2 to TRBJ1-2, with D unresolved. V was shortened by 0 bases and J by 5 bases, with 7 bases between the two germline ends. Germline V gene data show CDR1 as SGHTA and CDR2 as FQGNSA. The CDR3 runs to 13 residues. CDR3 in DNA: TGTGCCAGCAGCTTAGCATTGCAGTATGGCTACACCTTC. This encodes CASSLALQYGYTF.

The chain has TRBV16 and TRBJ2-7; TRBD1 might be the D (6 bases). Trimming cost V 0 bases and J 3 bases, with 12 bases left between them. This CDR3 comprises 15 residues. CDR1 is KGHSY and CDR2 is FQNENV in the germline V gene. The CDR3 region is CASSQSFGQNYEQYF. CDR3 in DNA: TGTGCCAGCAGCCAATCGTTTGGACAGAACTACGAGCAGTACTTC.

The CDR3 DNA sequence: TGCGCCAGCAGCCAAATCAGGGGTGCAATTTACGAGCAGTACTTC. Its protein is CASSQIRGAIYEQYF. The gene calls are TRBV4-1 and TRBJ2-7, with D tentatively TRBD1 (6 bases). The CDR3 has 15 amino acids. V lost 2 bases and J lost 4, with 15 bases in between. Germline V gene data show CDR1 as MGHRA and CDR2 as YSYEKL.

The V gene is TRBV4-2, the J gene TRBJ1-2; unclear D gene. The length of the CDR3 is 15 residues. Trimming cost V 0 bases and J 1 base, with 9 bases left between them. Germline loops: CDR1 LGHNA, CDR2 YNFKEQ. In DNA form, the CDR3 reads TGTGCCAGCAGCCAAGAAGACTACAGTAACTATGGCTACACCTTC. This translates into CASSQEDYSNYGYTF.

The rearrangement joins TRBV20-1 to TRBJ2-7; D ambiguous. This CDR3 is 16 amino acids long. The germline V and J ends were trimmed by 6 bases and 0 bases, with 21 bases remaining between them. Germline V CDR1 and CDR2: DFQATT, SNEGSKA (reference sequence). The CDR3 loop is CSAMAALGHSSYEQYF. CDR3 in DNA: TGCAGTGCCATGGCGGCCCTAGGCCATAGCTCCTACGAGCAGTACTTC.

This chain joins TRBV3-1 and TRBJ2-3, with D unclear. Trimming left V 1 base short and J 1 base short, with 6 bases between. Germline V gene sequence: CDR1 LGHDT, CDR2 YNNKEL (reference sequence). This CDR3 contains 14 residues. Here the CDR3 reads CASSQGLRTDTQYF. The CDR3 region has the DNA TGTGCCAGCAGCCAAGGCCTACGCACAGATACGCAGTATTTT.

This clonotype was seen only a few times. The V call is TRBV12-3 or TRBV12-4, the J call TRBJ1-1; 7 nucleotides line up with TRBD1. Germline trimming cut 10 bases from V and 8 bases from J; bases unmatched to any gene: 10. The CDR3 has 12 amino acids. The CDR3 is CANRPTGSEAFF. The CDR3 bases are TGTGCCAACAGGCCGACAGGGTCGGAAGCTTTCTTT.

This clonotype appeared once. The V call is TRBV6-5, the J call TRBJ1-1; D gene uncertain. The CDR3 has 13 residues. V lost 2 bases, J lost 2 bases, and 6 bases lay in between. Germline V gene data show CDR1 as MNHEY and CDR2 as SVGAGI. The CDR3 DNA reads TGTGCCAGCAGTTACGATTTTAACACTGAAGCTTTCTTT. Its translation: CASSYDFNTEAFF.

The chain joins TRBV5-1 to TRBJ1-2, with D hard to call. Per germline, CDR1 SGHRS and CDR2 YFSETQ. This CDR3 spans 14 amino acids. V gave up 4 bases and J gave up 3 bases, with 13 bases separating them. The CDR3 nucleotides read TGCGCCAGCAGCAGAACAGTAGAAGACTATGGCTACACCTTC. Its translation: CASSRTVEDYGYTF.

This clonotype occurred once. This CDR3 is CASSLGVAGDEQFF. CDR3 bases: TGTGCCAGCAGCTTGGGGGTAGCGGGAGATGAGCAGTTCTTC. V gene TRBV5-6 combines with J gene TRBJ2-1, with 9 bases aligning to TRBD2. The CDR3 length is 14 residues. V was pared by 0 bases and J by 8 bases, with 3 bases of the junction left unmatched. The germline V gene encodes CDR1 SGHDT and CDR2 YYEEEE.

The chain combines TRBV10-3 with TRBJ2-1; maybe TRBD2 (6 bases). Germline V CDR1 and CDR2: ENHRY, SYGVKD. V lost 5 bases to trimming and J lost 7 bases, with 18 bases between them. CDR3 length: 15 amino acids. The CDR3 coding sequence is TGTGCCATCAGTACCCCCCAATTGGCGGGAAATGAGCAGTTCTTC. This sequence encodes CAISTPQLAGNEQFF.

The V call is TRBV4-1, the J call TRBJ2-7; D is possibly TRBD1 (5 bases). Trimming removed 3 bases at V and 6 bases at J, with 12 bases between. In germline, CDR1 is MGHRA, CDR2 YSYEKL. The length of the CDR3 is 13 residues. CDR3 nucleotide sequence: TGCGCCAGCAGCCATGCAGGGTCGGGCGAGCAGTACTTC. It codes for CASSHAGSGEQYF.

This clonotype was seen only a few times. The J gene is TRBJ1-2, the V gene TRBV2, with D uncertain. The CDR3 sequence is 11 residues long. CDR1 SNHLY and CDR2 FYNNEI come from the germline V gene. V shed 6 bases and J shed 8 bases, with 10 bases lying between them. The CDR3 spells CASREYEGYTF. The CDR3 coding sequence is TGTGCCAGCAGGGAATACGAAGGCTACACCTTC.

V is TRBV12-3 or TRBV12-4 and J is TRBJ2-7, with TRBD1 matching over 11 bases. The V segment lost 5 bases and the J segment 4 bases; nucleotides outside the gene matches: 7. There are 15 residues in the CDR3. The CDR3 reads CASSPRDRGKYEQYF. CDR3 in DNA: TGTGCCAGCAGTCCGAGGGACAGGGGGAAGTACGAGCAGTACTTC.

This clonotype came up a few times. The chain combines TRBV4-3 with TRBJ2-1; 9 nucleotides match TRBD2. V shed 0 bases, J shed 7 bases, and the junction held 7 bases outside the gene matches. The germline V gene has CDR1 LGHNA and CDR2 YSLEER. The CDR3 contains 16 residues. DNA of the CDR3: TGCGCCAGCAGCCAAGATGGGGTAGCGGGGGCGAATGAGCAGTTCTTC. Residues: CASSQDGVAGANEQFF.

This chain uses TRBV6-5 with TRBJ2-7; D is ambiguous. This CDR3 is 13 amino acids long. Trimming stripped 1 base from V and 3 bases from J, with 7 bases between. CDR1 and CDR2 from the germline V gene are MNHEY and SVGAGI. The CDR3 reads CASSYLQHYEQYF. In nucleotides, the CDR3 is TGTGCCAGCAGTTACTTGCAACACTACGAGCAGTACTTC.

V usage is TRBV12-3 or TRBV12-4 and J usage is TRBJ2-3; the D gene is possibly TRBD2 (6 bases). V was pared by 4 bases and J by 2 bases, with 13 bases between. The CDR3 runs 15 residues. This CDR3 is CASSSEGLLTDTQYF. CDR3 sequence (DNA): TGTGCCAGCAGTTCAGAGGGACTCCTCACAGATACGCAGTATTTT.

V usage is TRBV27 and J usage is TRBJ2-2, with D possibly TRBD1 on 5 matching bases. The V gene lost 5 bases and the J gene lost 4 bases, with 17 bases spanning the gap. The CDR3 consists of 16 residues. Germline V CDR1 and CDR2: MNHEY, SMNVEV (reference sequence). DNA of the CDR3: TGTGCCAGCAGTCCACTCCAGGGTTTAGTCACCGGGGAGCTGTTTTTT. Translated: CASSPLQGLVTGELFF.

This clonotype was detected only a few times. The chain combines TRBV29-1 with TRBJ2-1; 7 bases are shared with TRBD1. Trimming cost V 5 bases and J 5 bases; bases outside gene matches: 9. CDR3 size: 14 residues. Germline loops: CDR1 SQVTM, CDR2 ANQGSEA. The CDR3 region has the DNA TGCAGCGTTTTTGGACAGGTTGGGGACAATGAGCAGTTCTTC. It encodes CSVFGQVGDNEQFF.

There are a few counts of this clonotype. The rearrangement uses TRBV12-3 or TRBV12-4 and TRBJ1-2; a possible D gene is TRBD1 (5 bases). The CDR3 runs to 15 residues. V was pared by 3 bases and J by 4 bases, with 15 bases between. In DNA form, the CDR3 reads TGTGCCAGCAGTTTGGGCGAGGGGAGCGGCTATGGCTACACCTTC. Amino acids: CASSLGEGSGYGYTF.

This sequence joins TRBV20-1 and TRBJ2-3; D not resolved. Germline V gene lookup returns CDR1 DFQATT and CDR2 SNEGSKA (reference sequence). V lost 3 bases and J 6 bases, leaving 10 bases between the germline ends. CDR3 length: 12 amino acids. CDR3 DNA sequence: TGCAGTGCTAGTCCTTCGTCGGATACGCAGTATTTT. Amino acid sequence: CSASPSSDTQYF.

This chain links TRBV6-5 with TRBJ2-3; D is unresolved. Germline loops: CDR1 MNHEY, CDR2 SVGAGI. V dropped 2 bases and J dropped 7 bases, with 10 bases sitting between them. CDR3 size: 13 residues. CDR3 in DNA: TGTGCCAGCAGTTACGCTAGGCAAAATACGCAGTATTTT. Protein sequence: CASSYARQNTQYF.

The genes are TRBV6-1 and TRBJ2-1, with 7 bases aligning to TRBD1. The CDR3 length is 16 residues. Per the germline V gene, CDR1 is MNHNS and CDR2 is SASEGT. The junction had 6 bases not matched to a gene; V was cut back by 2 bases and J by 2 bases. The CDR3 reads CASSELGQYPYNEQFF. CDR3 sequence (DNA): TGTGCCAGCAGTGAATTGGGACAGTACCCCTACAATGAGCAGTTCTTC.

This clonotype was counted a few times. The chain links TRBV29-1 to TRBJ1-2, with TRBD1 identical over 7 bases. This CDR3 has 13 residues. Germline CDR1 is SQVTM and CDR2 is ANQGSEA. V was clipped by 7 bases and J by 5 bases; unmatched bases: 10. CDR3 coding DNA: TGCAGCGGGCTACAGGGGACGGGTTATGGCTACACCTTC. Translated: CSGLQGTGYGYTF.

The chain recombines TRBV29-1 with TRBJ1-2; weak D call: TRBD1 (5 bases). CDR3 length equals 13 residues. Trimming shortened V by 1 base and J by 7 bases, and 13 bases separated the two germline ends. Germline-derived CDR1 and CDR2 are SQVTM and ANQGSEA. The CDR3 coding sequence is TGCAGCGTTGAAGGGGGGGTTCTCGGTGGCTACACCTTC. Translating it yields CSVEGGVLGGYTF. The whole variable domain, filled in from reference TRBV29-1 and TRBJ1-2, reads SAVISQKPSRDICQRGTSLTIQCQVDSQVTMMFWYRQQPGQSLTLIATANQGSEATYESGFVIDKFPISRPNLTFSTLTVSNMSPEDSSIYLCSVEGGVLGGYTFGSGTRLTVV.

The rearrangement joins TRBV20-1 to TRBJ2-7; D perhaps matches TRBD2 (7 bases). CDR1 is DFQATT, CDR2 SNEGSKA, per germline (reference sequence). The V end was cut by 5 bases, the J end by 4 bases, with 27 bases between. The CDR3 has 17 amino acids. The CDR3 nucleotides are TGCAGTGCTCAGCTTCTGGGCGGGAGAGGAAGGGGGTACGAGCAGTACTTC. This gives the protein CSAQLLGGRGRGYEQYF.

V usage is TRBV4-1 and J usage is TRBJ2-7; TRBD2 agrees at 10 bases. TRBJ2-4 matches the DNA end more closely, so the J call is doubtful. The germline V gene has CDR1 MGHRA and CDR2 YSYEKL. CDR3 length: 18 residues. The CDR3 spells CASSQDWSSGSLEHIQYF. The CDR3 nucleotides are TGCGCCAGCAGCCAAGACTGGTCTAGCGGGAGCTTAGAACACATTCAGTACTTC.

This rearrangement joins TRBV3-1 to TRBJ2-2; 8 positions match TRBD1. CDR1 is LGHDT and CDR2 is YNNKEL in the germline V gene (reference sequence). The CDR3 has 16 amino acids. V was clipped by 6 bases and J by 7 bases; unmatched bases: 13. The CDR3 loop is CASSLIGQGFSGELFF. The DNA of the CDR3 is TGTGCCAGCAGTCTTATCGGACAGGGTTTTAGCGGGGAGCTGTTTTTT.

The CDR3 here is CASSFRQGRGKNIQYF. The CDR3 DNA reads TGTGCCAGCAGTTTCCGGCAGGGACGGGGCAAAAACATTCAGTACTTC. This sequence joins TRBV28 and TRBJ2-4; either TRBD1 or TRBD2 may fit D (5 bases each). CDR1 is MDHEN, CDR2 SYDVKM, per germline. Trimming removed 3 bases from V and 3 bases from J, with 15 bases in between. This CDR3 contains 16 residues.